The 21 T cell receptor beta chains given below trace back to one sample, sequenced in a study of PD-L1 blockade in urothelial cancer. Profiling relied on immunoSEQ multiplex PCR, and the TCRdb table lists in-frame clones only, not all of them. The sample carries tens of thousands of clones, around 87% recorded once. The source material was PBMCs, sampled around atezolizumab (anti-PD-L1) treatment. Source of these receptors: a woman in her seventies with urothelial cancer.

The gene calls are TRBV2 and TRBJ2-7; possibly TRBD2 for D (5 bases). Germline values: CDR1 SNHLY, CDR2 FYNNEI. The ends were cut back, 6 bases at V and 0 bases at J, with 12 bases in the middle. CDR3 size: 14 residues. This chain's CDR3 is CASSSGPSSYEQYF. DNA for the CDR3: TGTGCCAGCAGCAGCGGCCCCAGCTCCTACGAGCAGTACTTC.

This rearrangement joins TRBV30 to TRBJ1-6; 7 positions match TRBD1. This CDR3 region has 13 residues. V shed 5 bases, J shed 8 bases, and the junction held 6 bases outside the gene matches. Germline CDR1 GTSNPN, CDR2 SVGIG (reference sequence). CDR3 amino acids: CAWEGAKDSPLHF. CDR3 coding DNA: TGTGCCTGGGAGGGGGCGAAGGATTCACCCCTCCACTTT.

The V and J genes are TRBV30 and TRBJ2-7, with TRBD1 matching 7 bases. There are 13 residues in the CDR3. The germline V gene has CDR1 GTSNPN and CDR2 SVGIG (reference sequence). J lost 6 bases, V lost 1 base, and 6 bases had no gene match. The CDR3 region is CAWSAGQATEQYF. The CDR3 region has the DNA TGTGCCTGGAGTGCCGGACAGGCAACCGAGCAGTACTTC. Based on the CDR3 plus reference TRBV30 and TRBJ2-7, the full variable domain is SQTIHQWPATLVQPVGSPLSLECTVEGTSNPNLYWYRQAAGRGLQLLFYSVGIGQISSEVPQNLSASRPQDRQFILSSKKLLLSDSGFYLCAWSAGQATEQYFGPGTRLTVT.

The chain uses TRBV29-1 and TRBJ2-3; 11 nucleotides agree with TRBD2. Germline V gene data show CDR1 as SQVTM and CDR2 as ANQGSEA. The length of the CDR3 is 14 residues. V lost 6 bases and J lost 3; bases outside the gene matches: 5. CDR3 residues: CSVTSGTSTDTQYF. CDR3 bases: TGCAGCGTGACTAGCGGGACATCTACAGATACGCAGTATTTT.

This chain connects TRBV30 to TRBJ2-1; 7 bases match TRBD2. The length of the CDR3 is 13 residues. The trim removed 3 bases at V and 11 bases at J, leaving 10 bases unmatched. CDR1 is GTSNPN, CDR2 SVGIG, per germline (reference sequence). The CDR3 here is CAWRGGSHVKQFF. CDR3 nucleotides: TGTGCCTGGAGGGGGGGGTCCCACGTAAAGCAGTTCTTC.

This sequence joins TRBV4-1 and TRBJ2-1; 9 bases match TRBD2. Germline V gene sequence: CDR1 MGHRA, CDR2 YSYEKL. The CDR3 is 17 residues long. J gave up 3 bases and V 0 bases, and 6 bases lay outside the gene matches. Here the CDR3 DNA reads TGCGCCAGCAGCCAAGATAGCGGGAGTATAGGCTACAATGAGCAGTTCTTC. It codes for CASSQDSGSIGYNEQFF.

The chain uses TRBV6-5 and TRBJ1-6, with TRBD1 matching over 8 bases. V lost 0 bases to trimming and J lost 9 bases; unmatched junction nucleotides: 7. Germline CDR1 is MNHEY and CDR2 is SVGAGI. The CDR3 is 16 residues long. The CDR3 protein is CASSYSAGGIGSPLHF. CDR3 coding DNA: TGTGCCAGCAGTTACTCGGCAGGGGGCATTGGTTCACCCCTCCACTTT.

This CDR3 is CASSPNSYEQYF. The CDR3 DNA reads TGTGCCAGCAGCCCCAACTCCTACGAGCAGTACTTC. The chain combines TRBV6-6 with TRBJ2-7; D is uncertain. The CDR3 covers 12 residues. CDR1 is MNHNY, CDR2 SVGAGI, per germline (reference sequence). V was trimmed by 6 bases and J by 0 bases, leaving 6 bases between them.

J is TRBJ2-7 and V is TRBV2; no clear D. CDR1 is SNHLY and CDR2 is FYNNEI in the germline V gene. The length of the CDR3 is 12 residues. Trimming removed 0 bases at V and 3 bases at J, with 3 bases between. The CDR3 nucleotides are TGTGCCAGCAGTGAAGCTTACTACGAGCAGTACTTC. It yields the protein CASSEAYYEQYF. Based on the CDR3 plus reference TRBV2 and TRBJ2-7, the full variable domain is EPEVTQTPSHQVTQMGQEVILRCVPISNHLYFYWYRQILGQKVEFLVSFYNNEISEKSEIFDDQFSVERPDGSNFTLKIRSTKLEDSAMYFCASSEAYYEQYFGPGTRLTVT.

The rearrangement links TRBV7-2 to TRBJ2-1, with TRBD2 matching 16 bases. The junction had 11 bases not matched to a gene; V was cut back by 5 bases and J by 4 bases. CDR3 size: 19 residues. Germline-derived CDR1 and CDR2 are SGHTA and FQGNSA. The CDR3 DNA reads as TGTGCCAGCAGCCCCCCCCCGGGACTAGCGGGGGGGCTTTACAATGAGCAGTTCTTC. This codes for CASSPPPGLAGGLYNEQFF.

J is TRBJ2-1 and V is TRBV10-1; D is unresolved. This CDR3 has 13 amino acids. Germline CDR1 WNHNN, CDR2 SYGVQD (reference sequence). Trimming shortened V by 0 bases and J by 10 bases, and 10 bases separated the two germline ends. The CDR3 DNA sequence: TGCGCCAGCAGTGAGTCGAGTCCCGTCGAGCAGTTCTTC. This sequence encodes CASSESSPVEQFF.

The J gene is TRBJ2-1, the V gene TRBV7-6, with D possibly being TRBD2 (5 bases). V lost 1 base and J 1 base, leaving 11 bases between the germline ends. The CDR3 loop spans 16 amino acids. Germline V lookup: CDR1 SGHVS, CDR2 FNYEAQ. The chain's CDR3 is CASSLVGDGSYNEQFF. The CDR3 DNA reads TGTGCCAGCAGCTTAGTCGGGGATGGATCCTACAATGAGCAGTTCTTC.

This clone was detected once. The J gene is TRBJ2-6, the V gene TRBV2; D possibly corresponds to TRBD1 (5 bases). Trimming removed 10 bases at V and 1 base at J, with 14 bases between. Germline assignment: CDR1 SNHLY and CDR2 FYNNEI. CDR3 length: 15 residues. The CDR3 spells CANRKQGSGANVLTF. CDR3 in DNA: TGTGCCAACCGAAAGCAGGGATCTGGGGCCAACGTCCTGACTTTC.

This chain uses TRBV7-2 with TRBJ2-2; tentatively, D is TRBD2 (6 bases). Looked up from germline, CDR1 is SGHTA and CDR2 is FQGNSA. V lost 5 bases to trimming and J lost 6 bases, with 10 bases between them. This CDR3 comprises 13 residues. Written as DNA, the CDR3 is TGTGCCAGCAGCCCGCCGGGAGCCGGGGAGCTGTTTTTT. Translated, it gives CASSPPGAGELFF.

The CDR3 here is CASSLALGGGADRETQYF. In DNA form, the CDR3 reads TGTGCCAGCAGCTTAGCGCTCGGCGGGGGGGCCGACAGGGAGACCCAGTACTTC. V gene TRBV7-2 combines with J gene TRBJ2-5; 9 bases are a match to TRBD2. The CDR3 runs to 18 residues. Trimming took 0 bases from V and 5 from J; bases not matched to a gene: 13. The germline V gene encodes CDR1 SGHTA and CDR2 FQGNSA.

The chain couples TRBV4-2 to TRBJ1-1; D gene ambiguous. The CDR3 is 15 residues long. Trimming stripped 3 bases from V and 2 bases from J, with 13 bases between. CDR1 LGHNA and CDR2 YNFKEQ come from the germline V gene. This CDR3 reads CASSHPTQLNTEAFF. The CDR3 nucleotides are TGTGCCAGCAGCCACCCGACCCAACTAAACACTGAAGCTTTCTTT.

The rearrangement links TRBV10-3 to TRBJ2-1, with 10 nucleotides matching TRBD1. J lost 8 bases, V lost 0 bases, and 1 base had no gene match. This CDR3 comprises 14 residues. Germline values: CDR1 ENHRY, CDR2 SYGVKD. The CDR3 DNA follows: TGTGCCATCAGTGAGTCGACAGGGGGCTATGAGCAGTTCTTC. It specifies CAISESTGGYEQFF.

V gene TRBV7-9 combines with J gene TRBJ2-7; D is possibly TRBD1 (6 bases). This CDR3 has 13 amino acids. The V end lost 7 bases, the J end lost 3 bases, and 13 bases lay between the germline ends. Germline CDR1 and CDR2: SEHNR and FQNEAQ (reference sequence). CDR3 DNA sequence: TGTGCCAGCACAGGGGAAGCCCACTACGAGCAGTACTTC. It translates to CASTGEAHYEQYF.

The V gene is TRBV4-1, the J gene TRBJ2-3, with 9 positions matching TRBD2. The CDR3 totals 16 residues. The J segment lost 5 bases and the V segment lost 4 bases, leaving 10 bases of the junction unmatched. Looked up from germline, CDR1 is MGHRA and CDR2 is YSYEKL. In DNA form, the CDR3 reads TGCGCCAGCAGCCTCACTGAGACTAGCGGCCTAGATACGCAGTATTTT. Residues: CASSLTETSGLDTQYF.

The V and J genes are TRBV2 and TRBJ2-2; the match to TRBD1 covers 9 bases. The germline gives CDR1 SNHLY, CDR2 FYNNEI. Trimming cost V 2 bases and J 7 bases; bases outside gene matches: 8. CDR3 size: 16 residues. CDR3 region: CASSESGQGLSGELFF. DNA of the CDR3: TGTGCCAGCAGTGAATCGGGACAGGGTTTAAGCGGGGAGCTGTTTTTT.

Here the CDR3 reads CASSVSRGSEAFF. In DNA, the CDR3 is TGTGCCAGCAGCGTCTCCAGGGGCTCTGAAGCTTTCTTT. The chain has TRBV9 and TRBJ1-1; D possibly corresponds to TRBD1 (6 bases). This CDR3 comprises 13 residues. The germline V gene has CDR1 SGDLS and CDR2 YYNGEE. Trimming took 2 bases from V and 6 from J, leaving 11 bases between them.